This T cell receptor beta chain emerged from a study of blood T cell repertoires in COVID-19. About the research overall: T cells, B-cell-depleted T cells, or PBMCs supplied cDNA or gDNA.

Using immunoSEQ multiplex PCR, the repertoire was profiled, and TCRdb retains in-frame clones only, with some absent. The data hold fewer than 300,000 clones, with about nine tenths observed a single time. Specimen: peripheral blood. This TCR came from a man aged 40-49 years who had recovered from COVID-19.

CDR3 DNA sequence: TGTGCCAGCAGTGACCCGACTCCCGGCGGGACCCAGTACTTC. Translating it yields CASSDPTPGGTQYF. The chain recombines TRBV6-4 with TRBJ2-5; no clear D. Trimming removed 2 bases from V and 7 bases from J, with 14 bases in between. The germline V gene has CDR1 MRHNA and CDR2 SNTAGT. The CDR3 consists of 14 residues.